This T cell receptor beta chain stems from a study of cytomegalovirus exposure and HLA in healthy donors. PCR employed 60 Vbeta and 13 Jbeta primers. Sequencing was performed with immunoSEQ multiplex PCR; in TCRdb, only in-frame clones are kept and a portion is missing. The table shows 140,000 or so clones, with approximately 78% occurring only once. To note about this clone: Its antigen is unknown.

Study-wide results and limits: The study carried out a later analysis of TCR beta sequences. It associated some 17,000 of them with specific HLA alleles at a false discovery rate of 0.05. Cytomegalovirus status, reportedly, was diagnosed with high specificity and sensitivity by the classifier. Indistinguishable V segments such as TRBV6-2 and TRBV6-3 were excluded. A later analysis reported that several of the most significant clusters appeared to be linked to common viral pathogens, among them Epstein-Barr virus.

The CDR3 runs 18 residues. Looked up from germline, CDR1 is SGHVS and CDR2 is FQNEAQ. Trimming removed 0 bases from V and 0 bases from J; junction bases left unmatched: 8. V gene TRBV7-8 combines with J gene TRBJ2-1; 7 bases are a match to TRBD2. This TCR derives from a female donor in good health and CMV-seronegative. Sequencing input: PBMCs. The CDR3 DNA is TGTGCCAGCAGCTTAGCCCCCCCTATAGCGGGCTCCTACAATGAGCAGTTCTTC. Amino acid sequence: CASSLAPPIAGSYNEQFF.